The TCR beta chain under discussion was sequenced for a study of blood T cell repertoires in COVID-19. Study-level information: Acute and convalescent COVID-19 specimens originated in the United States, Italy and Spain. PBMCs, B-cell-depleted T cells, or T cells provided the cDNA or gDNA that made up the material.

While infection was still active, Seattle patients were enrolled and then followed longitudinally. Per the original data handling: By means of reference gene primer amplification, nucleated cell counts were estimated. Sequenced by immunoSEQ multiplex PCR; TCRdb stores in-frame clones only, minus some. The DNA was the basis for D and trimming; V, J and clone size are from that table. This table holds around 440,000 clones, approximately 88% found once. The CDR3 covers 16 residues. Germline V gives CDR1 WNHNN, CDR2 SYGVQD (reference sequence). Trimming left V 4 bases short and J 0 bases short, with 14 bases between.

The sequencing sample was made of peripheral blood. The TCR sequence derives from a woman in her forties or fifties with COVID-19, enrolled during active disease. This chain links TRBV10-1 with TRBJ2-3; perhaps TRBD1 as D (6 bases). CDR3 nucleotides: TGCGCCAGCAGTGCCAGGACAGCGTCTAGCACAGATACGCAGTATTTT. Translated: CASSARTASSTDTQYF.